This is a list of T cell receptor beta chains from one sample in a study of T cell repertoires in cytomegalovirus infection. TCRdb ran MiXCR on the reads and lists one entry per CDR3 protein. The top ten clones hold less than 15% of a sample with about 310,000 distinct CDR3 sequences, around a quarter of them seen once. These TCRs are of unknown antigen specificity. This specimen consisted of cultured PBMCs, obtained from culture after CMV antigen stimulation. The receptors originated from a human donor in good health (CMV status not recorded). Some clones in this sample may be carry-over from other donors' samples. CDR3s include the opening cysteine and the closing phenylalanine or tryptophan. D genes are given only for firm matches. Only part of the rows carry a size: once, few, many, or a class if the clone is expanded.

d_call j_call clone_size v_call cdr3_aa cdr3_nt
NA TRBJ1-5 few TRBV30 CAWNKDRGPQHF TGTGCCTGGAACAAGGATCGTGGGCCCCAGCATTTT
NA TRBJ2-5 NA TRBV11-2 CASSPTVRIETQYF TGTGCCAGCAGCCCGACGGTGCGGATAGAGACCCAGTACTTC
TRBD2 TRBJ2-3 NA TRBV6-5 CASSYGGSFTDTQYF TGTGCCAGCAGTTACGGCGGGAGTTTTACAGATACGCAGTATTTT
NA TRBJ2-7 NA TRBV7-3 CASSNSGSGYEQYF TGTGCCAGCAGCAATTCAGGGAGCGGCTACGAGCAGTACTTC
TRBD1 TRBJ2-1 once TRBV19 CASNAGQARNEQFF TGTGCCAGTAACGCAGGACAGGCAAGGAATGAGCAGTTCTTC
NA TRBJ2-1 many TRBV12-3/TRBV12-4 CASSLDSATYNEQFF TGTGCCAGCAGCTTGGACAGTGCTACCTACAATGAGCAGTTCTTC
NA TRBJ2-1 few TRBV28 CASSSIINEQFF TGTGCCAGCAGTTCTATCATCAATGAGCAGTTCTTC
NA TRBJ1-1 many TRBV24-1 CATSDPGQAHNALEAFF TGTGCCACCAGTGATCCAGGACAAGCACATAACGCCCTTGAAGCTTTCTTT
TRBD2 TRBJ2-1 NA TRBV10-3 CAIKGGSSYNEQFF TGTGCCATCAAAGGCGGGAGCTCCTACAATGAGCAGTTCTTC
TRBD1 TRBJ1-2 NA TRBV7-2 CASSLVLPGGTNYGYTF TGTGCCAGCAGCTTAGTACTACCAGGGGGAACTAACTATGGCTACACCTTC
NA TRBJ1-2 NA TRBV5-6 CASSLGTPYGYTF TGTGCCAGCAGCTTGGGGACACCGTATGGCTACACCTTC
TRBD1 TRBJ2-2 NA TRBV29-1 CSADRSANTGELFF TGCAGCGCGGACAGGTCCGCGAACACCGGGGAGCTGTTTTTT
NA TRBJ2-1 many TRBV28 CASITGTYSYNEQFF TGTGCCAGCATTACCGGGACTTACTCCTACAATGAGCAGTTCTTC
TRBD2 TRBJ2-7 few TRBV6-1 CASTIARTSGSYEQYF TGTGCCAGCACCATAGCCCGGACTAGCGGCTCCTACGAGCAGTACTTC
NA TRBJ1-6 few TRBV28 CASGGGAHNNSPLHF TGTGCCTCGGGCGGCGGGGCGCACAATAATTCACCCCTCCACTTT
TRBD1 TRBJ2-7 NA TRBV7-9 CASSGQGSSSYEQYF TGTGCCAGCAGCGGACAGGGGTCGAGCTCCTACGAGCAGTACTTC
TRBD1 TRBJ1-5 NA TRBV2 CDTSGQGGQPQHF TGTGACACCTCAGGACAGGGGGGTCAGCCCCAGCATTTT
NA TRBJ1-1 medium-sized TRBV28 CASSSFSEGPVNTEAFF TGTGCCAGCAGTTCCTTTTCAGAGGGGCCAGTGAACACTGAAGCTTTCTTT
NA TRBJ2-1 NA TRBV12-3/TRBV12-4 CASSLAGWRNEQFF TGTGCCAGCAGTTTAGCGGGATGGAGGAATGAGCAGTTCTTC
NA TRBJ2-7 NA TRBV27 CASSLGGFYEQYF TGTGCCAGCAGTTTAGGAGGATTCTACGAGCAGTACTTC
TRBD2 TRBJ2-3 few TRBV5-5 CASSQGTSGETDTQYF TGTGCCAGCAGCCAGGGGACTAGCGGGGAGACAGATACGCAGTATTTT
TRBD2 TRBJ2-3 NA TRBV6-2/TRBV6-3 CASSRELAGVTDTQYF TGTGCCAGCAGTCGCGAACTAGCGGGAGTAACAGATACGCAGTATTTT
TRBD2 TRBJ2-3 many TRBV7-2 CASSSSGVTTDTQYF TGTGCCAGCAGCTCTAGCGGGGTGACCACAGATACGCAGTATTTT
NA TRBJ1-2 NA TRBV4-1 CASSQDGVFGHRKITIGYTF TGCGCCAGCAGCCAAGATGGCGTATTTGGACACAGGAAGATCACTATCGGCTACACCTTC
TRBD2 TRBJ2-3 few TRBV11-2 CASSVRRGSSADTQYF TGTGCCAGCAGCGTCAGGCGGGGGAGTAGCGCAGATACGCAGTATTTT
NA TRBJ1-2 NA TRBV5-1 CASSLHPGYGYTF TGCGCCAGCAGCTTGCACCCAGGTTATGGCTACACCTTC
TRBD2 TRBJ2-3 many TRBV28 CASSLRLAELILSTDTQYF TGTGCCAGCAGTTTAAGGCTAGCGGAGCTAATCCTTAGCACAGATACGCAGTATTTT
NA TRBJ1-5 many TRBV12-3/TRBV12-4 CASSFGDQPQHF TGTGCCAGCAGTTTTGGAGATCAGCCCCAGCATTTT
NA TRBJ1-1 NA TRBV4-1 CASSQAEGPRSAFF TGCGCCAGCAGCCAAGCAGAGGGACCAAGGAGCGCTTTCTTT
NA TRBJ1-1 NA TRBV29-1 CSVEEVGRAAFF TGCAGCGTTGAAGAAGTAGGCAGGGCGGCTTTCTTT
TRBD2 TRBJ2-7 NA TRBV11-2 CASSLGRTGGKNEQYF TGTGCCAGCAGCTTAGGCAGGACGGGGGGGAAGAACGAGCAGTACTTC
NA TRBJ2-1 NA TRBV7-2 CASSSSRGSYNEQFF TGTGCCAGCAGCTCTTCCCGCGGGTCGTACAATGAGCAGTTCTTC
TRBD2 TRBJ2-7 few TRBV7-9 CASSLGLADVSYEQYF TGTGCCAGCAGCTTGGGTCTAGCGGACGTCTCCTACGAGCAGTACTTC
NA TRBJ2-2 NA TRBV19 CASSPWGQTNTGELFF TGTGCCAGTAGTCCATGGGGACAAACGAACACCGGGGAGCTGTTTTTT
TRBD1 TRBJ2-7 many TRBV27 CASSLSGTGISYEQYF TGTGCCAGCAGCCTATCAGGGACAGGGATCTCCTACGAGCAGTACTTC
NA TRBJ1-1 NA TRBV7-8 CASSSGVDQNTEAFF TGTGCCAGCAGCAGTGGAGTGGACCAGAACACTGAAGCTTTCTTT
TRBD1 TRBJ2-1 NA TRBV19 CASRGQGGYNEQFF TGTGCCAGCAGGGGACAGGGGGGATACAATGAGCAGTTCTTC